This T cell receptor (beta chain) stems from a study of blood T cell repertoires in COVID-19. The wider study: Donors in the United States, Italy and Spain gave samples during acute or convalescent COVID-19. T cells, B-cell-depleted T cells, or PBMCs provided the cDNA or gDNA that served as material.

In the original analysis: The assay estimated nucleated cells by amplifying reference gene primers. Sequencing used immunoSEQ multiplex PCR; TCRdb keeps in-frame clones, though not all of them. The V and J calls and clone size were taken over from that table, and D and trimming were inferred from the DNA. The sample carries some 250,000 clones, around 82% recorded once. Germline loops: CDR1 GTSNPN, CDR2 SVGIG (reference sequence). V dropped 6 bases and J dropped 3 bases, with 17 bases sitting between them. CDR3 length equals 15 residues. The sequencing sample was made of peripheral blood. This rearrangement joins TRBV30 to TRBJ1-4, with D tentatively TRBD1 (6 bases). The source is a man aged 50 or older with active or convalescent COVID-19. The CDR3 nucleotides are TGTGCCTGTACGGGGGGCCCCTCCTCTAATGAAAAACTGTTTTTT. This gives the protein CACTGGPSSNEKLFF.